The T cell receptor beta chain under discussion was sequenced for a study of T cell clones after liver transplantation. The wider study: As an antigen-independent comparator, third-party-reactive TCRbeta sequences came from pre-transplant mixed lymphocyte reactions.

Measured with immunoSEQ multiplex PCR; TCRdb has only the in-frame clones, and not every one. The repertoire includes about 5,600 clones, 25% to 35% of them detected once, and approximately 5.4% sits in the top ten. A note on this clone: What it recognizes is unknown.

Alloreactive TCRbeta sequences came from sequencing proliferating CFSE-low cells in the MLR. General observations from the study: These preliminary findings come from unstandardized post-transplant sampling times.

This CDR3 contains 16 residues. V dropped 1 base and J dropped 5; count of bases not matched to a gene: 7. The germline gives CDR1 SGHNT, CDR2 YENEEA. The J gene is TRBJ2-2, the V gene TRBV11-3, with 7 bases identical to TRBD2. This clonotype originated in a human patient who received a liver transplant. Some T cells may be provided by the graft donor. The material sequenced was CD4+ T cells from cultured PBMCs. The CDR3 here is CASSLVAGARTGELFF. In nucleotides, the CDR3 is TGTGCCAGCAGCTTAGTGGCGGGAGCGCGAACCGGGGAGCTGTTTTTT.